These 23 T cell receptor beta chains share one sample of origin, sequenced in a study of T cell changes during pregnancy in multiple sclerosis. The method was immunoSEQ multiplex PCR; TCRdb's version includes in-frame clones alone and lacks a portion of them. The table shows almost 65,000 clones, with roughly 90% occurring only once. The sample here was peripheral blood, taken in the first trimester of pregnancy. The receptor set was obtained from a female donor with multiple sclerosis, enrolled in a pregnancy study.

The chain combines TRBV10-3 with TRBJ1-2, with D perhaps TRBD1 (5 bases). V lost 10 bases and J 6 bases, leaving 18 bases between the germline ends. The CDR3 loop spans 13 amino acids. Germline V gene sequence: CDR1 ENHRY, CDR2 SYGVKD. The CDR3 here is CATKATDFDGYTF. CDR3 nucleotide sequence: TGTGCCACCAAAGCGACAGACTTCGATGGCTACACCTTC.

J is TRBJ2-7 and V is TRBV11-3, with D possibly being TRBD1 (5 bases). This CDR3 comprises 14 residues. CDR1 is SGHNT and CDR2 is YENEEA in the germline V gene. V lost 5 bases and J 4 bases, leaving 15 bases between the germline ends. The CDR3 spells CASSRGPTGYEQYF. The CDR3 DNA is TGTGCCAGCAGCAGGGGCCCAACCGGATACGAGCAGTACTTC.

For the CDR3, the DNA is TGTGCCAGCAGTTACGGAGAGGGGGCGCGTGGCTACACCTTC. Translated, it gives CASSYGEGARGYTF. The chain couples TRBV6-5 to TRBJ1-2, with 7 nucleotides matching TRBD1. The CDR3 sequence is 14 residues long. The germline V gene has CDR1 MNHEY and CDR2 SVGAGI. With 2 bases clipped from V and 7 bases from J, the junction kept 7 bases outside the gene matches.

The chain links TRBV9 to TRBJ1-1, with D possibly matching TRBD1 (6 bases). Trimming removed 0 bases from V and 6 bases from J, with 6 bases in between. The V gene's germline CDR1 is SGDLS and CDR2 YYNGEE. The CDR3 is 12 amino acids. CDR3 residues: CASSVEGAEAFF. The CDR3, as DNA: TGTGCCAGCAGCGTAGAGGGGGCTGAAGCTTTCTTT.

The gene calls are TRBV11-2 and TRBJ2-3, with D perhaps TRBD2 (6 bases). V lost 6 bases, J lost 1 base, and 11 bases lay in between. The CDR3 is 14 residues long. CDR1 is SGHAT and CDR2 is FQNNGV in the germline V gene. Written as DNA, the CDR3 is TGTGCCAGCAGTCCTAGCGCCGGCACAGATACGCAGTATTTT. It specifies CASSPSAGTDTQYF. Combining the CDR3 with reference TRBV11-2 and TRBJ2-3 gives the whole variable domain EAGVAQSPRYKIIEKRQSVAFWCNPISGHATLYWYQQILGQGPKLLIQFQNNGVVDDSQLPKDRFSAERLKGVDSTLKIQPAKLEDSAVYLCASSPSAGTDTQYFGPGTRLTVL.

The rearrangement uses TRBV6-5 and TRBJ2-7, with 9 bases matching TRBD2. Germline assignment: CDR1 MNHEY and CDR2 SVGAGI. V dropped 5 bases and J dropped 3; count of bases not matched to a gene: 8. The CDR3 loop spans 15 amino acids. Here the CDR3 DNA reads TGTGCCAGCAGTCGCCCTAGCGGGATTGTCTACGAGCAGTACTTC. It translates to CASSRPSGIVYEQYF.

This rearrangement joins TRBV28 to TRBJ2-7, with 8 bases fitting TRBD1. With V trimmed by 3 bases and J by 5 bases, 18 bases remained unmatched. The CDR3 extends over 18 amino acids. Germline CDR1 is MDHEN and CDR2 is SYDVKM. The DNA for the CDR3 is TGTGCCAGCAGTTTCCTTTTGTCCGCGAACAGGGGGGTGGACGAGCAGTACTTC. Its protein is CASSFLLSANRGVDEQYF.

The CDR3 protein is CAISQQFRPYEQYF. In DNA, the CDR3 is TGTGCCATCAGCCAACAGTTCCGCCCTTACGAGCAGTACTTC. The V call is TRBV10-3, the J call TRBJ2-7; D gene uncertain. Germline CDR1 ENHRY, CDR2 SYGVKD. CDR3 length equals 14 residues. With 6 bases removed from V and 4 bases from J, the gap between germline ends came to 16 bases.

This sequence joins TRBV19 and TRBJ2-1; 7 bases are a match to TRBD1. Losses at the gene ends were 4 bases for V and 2 bases for J; bases not matched to a gene: 5. The CDR3 totals 15 residues. The germline V gene encodes CDR1 LNHDA and CDR2 SQIVND (reference sequence). DNA for the CDR3: TGTGCCAGTAGTACGGGACAGCGGCCCTACAATGAGCAGTTCTTC. Protein sequence: CASSTGQRPYNEQFF.

The rearrangement joins TRBV15 to TRBJ2-1; perhaps TRBD1 as D (7 bases). Per the germline V gene, CDR1 is LNHNV and CDR2 is YYDKDF (reference sequence). The V end was cut by 6 bases, the J end by 7 bases, with 13 bases between. The CDR3 spans 13 residues. CDR3 residues: CATRNRGGNEQFF. In nucleotides, the CDR3 is TGTGCCACCAGGAACAGGGGAGGTAATGAGCAGTTCTTC.

The chain recombines TRBV6-5 with TRBJ2-1, with 8 bases that match TRBD2. The CDR3 totals 15 residues. In germline, CDR1 is MNHEY, CDR2 SVGAGI. The V and J ends lost 6 bases and 0 bases, in that order; junction bases with no gene match: 4. The CDR3 DNA reads TGTGCCAGCAGGTCCGGGACTAGCTCCTACAATGAGCAGTTCTTC. Translating gives CASRSGTSSYNEQFF.

This sequence joins TRBV18 and TRBJ2-3; D possibly corresponds to TRBD2 (5 bases). Looked up from germline, CDR1 is KGHSH and CDR2 is LQKENI. The CDR3 loop spans 15 amino acids. V gave up 6 bases and J gave up 1 base, with 14 bases separating them. This chain's CDR3 is CASSTGMAGTDTQYF. In nucleotides, the CDR3 is TGTGCCAGCTCGACGGGGATGGCTGGCACAGATACGCAGTATTTT.

This chain joins TRBV5-1 and TRBJ2-1; TRBD1 might be the D (6 bases). Germline V gives CDR1 SGHRS, CDR2 YFSETQ. This CDR3 has 13 residues. Trimming took off 4 bases at V and 6 bases at J, with 11 bases between the two ends. In DNA, the CDR3 is TGCGCCAGCAGCGCCGGACAGTTCAATGAGCAGTTCTTC. It is translated as CASSAGQFNEQFF.

The chain couples TRBV19 to TRBJ2-5, with D tentatively TRBD1 (5 bases). CDR1 and CDR2 (germline): LNHDA, SQIVND (reference sequence). Trimming shortened V by 8 bases and J by 0 bases, and 7 bases separated the two germline ends. The CDR3 is 12 residues long. The CDR3: CASQGYQETQYF. The CDR3 nucleotides are TGTGCCAGTCAGGGATACCAAGAGACCCAGTACTTC.

This chain uses TRBV14 with TRBJ1-2, with D maybe TRBD1 (6 bases). V dropped 7 bases and J dropped 0 bases, with 21 bases sitting between them. The CDR3 is made up of 17 amino acids. Germline V CDR1 and CDR2: SGHDN, FVKESK. The CDR3 DNA is TGTGCCAGCACATCTTGGGACACTGGAATACCTAACTATGGCTACACCTTC. Its translation: CASTSWDTGIPNYGYTF.

The V call is TRBV6-5, the J call TRBJ1-6; D not resolved. The CDR3 loop spans 14 amino acids. Per the germline V gene, CDR1 is MNHEY and CDR2 is SVGAGI. Trimming pared 5 bases from V and 10 bases from J, leaving 15 bases between. CDR3 bases: TGTGCCAGCAGTCCCTATGTAGACACCTCACCCCTCCACTTT. Translation: CASSPYVDTSPLHF.

The V gene is TRBV19, the J gene TRBJ1-2; 9 bases are a match to TRBD1. The CDR3 consists of 12 residues. V trimming: 8 bases; J trimming: 4 bases; junction bases outside the gene matches: 2. Per germline, CDR1 LNHDA and CDR2 SQIVND (reference sequence). CDR3 DNA: TGTGCCAGTGAACAGGGGGCCTATGGCTACACCTTC. Amino acids: CASEQGAYGYTF.

The chain carries TRBV27 and TRBJ1-5; weak D call: TRBD1 (5 bases). This CDR3 contains 14 residues. Germline CDR1 is MNHEY and CDR2 is SMNVEV (reference sequence). With 3 bases removed from V and 2 bases from J, the gap between germline ends came to 8 bases. CDR3 DNA: TGTGCCAGCAGTTTGGAGGGGCGCAATCAGCCCCAGCATTTT. Translation gives CASSLEGRNQPQHF.

In DNA, the CDR3 is TGTGCCAGCAGTGAAGATCCAGGCACAGATACGCAGTATTTT. Its protein product is CASSEDPGTDTQYF. The chain employs TRBV2 and TRBJ2-3; D remains unclear. CDR3 length: 14 residues. The V gene lost 1 base and the J gene lost 1 base, with 6 bases spanning the gap. The germline V gene encodes CDR1 SNHLY and CDR2 FYNNEI.

The chain combines TRBV29-1 with TRBJ2-1; 10 nucleotides match TRBD2. The CDR3 spans 17 residues. V was clipped by 3 bases and J by 5 bases; unmatched bases: 13. The germline V gene encodes CDR1 SQVTM and CDR2 ANQGSEA. CDR3 coding DNA: TGCAGCGTTGATGGTCTAGCGGGAGCTGGACTCCACAATGAGCAGTTCTTC. This codes for CSVDGLAGAGLHNEQFF.

The chain has TRBV28 and TRBJ2-7, with TRBD2 identical over 7 bases. The CDR3 sequence is 18 residues long. V dropped 0 bases and J dropped 0; count of bases not matched to a gene: 11. The germline V gene encodes CDR1 MDHEN and CDR2 SYDVKM. CDR3 residues: CASSLWRPGGMSSYEQYF. CDR3 sequence (DNA): TGTGCCAGCAGTTTATGGAGACCCGGGGGGATGAGCTCCTACGAGCAGTACTTC.

The sample holds one count of this clone. The chain employs TRBV28 and TRBJ2-1; TRBD1 agrees at 7 bases. Trimming at V came to 0 bases and at J to 9 bases, leaving 11 bases not matched to a gene. There are 16 residues in the CDR3. Germline lookup yields CDR1 MDHEN and CDR2 SYDVKM. The CDR3 nucleotides are TGTGCCAGCAGTTTATGGGTGGCAGGGGGTTCCGGTGAGCAGTTCTTC. Protein product: CASSLWVAGGSGEQFF.

The chain carries TRBV7-3 and TRBJ2-7, with a possible D match to TRBD2 (5 bases). The CDR3 has 13 residues. CDR1 is SGHTA, CDR2 FQGTGA, per germline. Deletions cut 5 bases from V and 3 bases from J, with 11 bases between. CDR3 nucleotide sequence: TGTGCCAGCAGCCCCTGGGCGGGCTACGAGCAGTACTTC. This codes for CASSPWAGYEQYF. The variable domain in full, with the rest retrieved from reference TRBV7-3 and TRBJ2-7, is GAGVSQTPSNKVTEKGKYVELRCDPISGHTALYWYRQSLGQGPEFLIYFQGTGAADDSGLPNDRFFAVRPEGSVSTLKIQRTERGDSAVYLCASSPWAGYEQYFGPGTRLTVT.